Listed below are T cell receptor beta chains from one sample, sequenced in a study of T cell repertoires in cytomegalovirus infection. Their cognate antigens are unknown. From the reads, TCRdb called clonotypes with MiXCR, one entry per CDR3 protein. This sample carries 650,000 to 850,000 distinct CDR3 sequences, about 29% of them seen once, and the ten largest clones take about 12%. Here the sequenced sample was cultured CD8+ T cells from PBMCs, taken from culture after CMV antigen stimulation. The source is a human donor in good health (CMV status not recorded). Some clones in this sample may be carry-over from other donors' samples. The conserved cysteine and the conserved F or W are not part of the CDR3 here. D genes are given only for firm matches. Some rows have no size entry. The others give once, few or many, or a class for an expanded clone.

V: TRBV7-2
size: many
length: 12
D: -
CDR3: ASSSLTGPYEQY

V: TRBV7-9
size: -
length: 12
D: -
CDR3: ASSSSDLNYGYT

V: TRBV27
size: few
length: 12
D: TRBD1
CDR3: ASGWQGANEKLF

V: TRBV7-4
size: -
length: 15
D: TRBD1
CDR3: ASSPTGGDRGHYGYT

V: TRBV12-3/TRBV12-4
size: -
length: 10
D: -
CDR3: ASSFMHNEQF

V: TRBV5-1
size: -
length: 14
D: -
CDR3: ASRTGPPNMNTEAF

V: TRBV6-5
size: once
length: 10
D: -
CDR3: ASSDTGLGLF

V: TRBV7-2
size: many
length: 11
D: -
CDR3: ASRQKGETEAF

V: TRBV7-9
size: -
length: 13
D: -
CDR3: ASSPEGVVKNIQY

V: TRBV27
size: -
length: 9
D: -
CDR3: ASTDAYGYT

V: TRBV18
size: -
length: 12
D: -
CDR3: ASSPPGDLGGYT

V: TRBV9
size: -
length: 15
D: TRBD1
CDR3: ASSVAGTGGFENIQY

V: TRBV12-3/TRBV12-4
size: many
length: 11
D: -
CDR3: ASSLGQGPEAF

V: TRBV7-6
size: -
length: 11
D: -
CDR3: ASSRTGSETQY

V: TRBV25-1
size: -
length: 12
D: -
CDR3: ASSEGWGNYGYT

V: TRBV5-4
size: -
length: 10
D: -
CDR3: ASSFEASEQY

V: TRBV10-2
size: -
length: 13
D: TRBD2
CDR3: ASSGGTSGSYEQY

V: TRBV7-3
size: many
length: 15
D: -
CDR3: ASSLYPPVVNNSPLH

V: TRBV6-1
size: -
length: 13
D: -
CDR3: ASSDGTISNQPQH

V: TRBV7-8
size: many
length: 11
D: -
CDR3: ASSFRRGREAF

V: TRBV19
size: few
length: 11
D: -
CDR3: ASSPTFTLGAF

V: TRBV12-3/TRBV12-4
size: few
length: 11
D: -
CDR3: ASSLAQSGGYT

V: TRBV7-6
size: many
length: 11
D: -
CDR3: ASSPPANTEAF

V: TRBV5-6
size: -
length: 15
D: -
CDR3: ASSLAPTKRNTGELF

V: TRBV19
size: -
length: 12
D: TRBD2
CDR3: ASSIRLAEDTQY

V: TRBV5-4
size: -
length: 11
D: -
CDR3: ASSLYQAHGYT

V: TRBV7-9
size: -
length: 10
D: -
CDR3: ASERRGETQY